This T cell receptor beta chain was found in a study of a mutant IDH1 vaccine in newly diagnosed glioma. V was pared by 4 bases and J by 8 bases, with 10 bases of the junction left unmatched. This CDR3 region has 15 residues. Germline CDR1 is ENHRY and CDR2 is SYGVKD. Profiling relied on immunoSEQ multiplex PCR, and the TCRdb table lists in-frame clones only, not all of them. In the table there are tens of thousands of clones, over 65% of which are singletons. Time point: baseline, week 1 (first vaccination visit). Documented treatment: pre-vaccination baseline after standard-of-care therapy. This TCR came from a woman in her forties with glioma. The sequenced sample was PBMCs, obtained from a glioma patient treated with radiotherapy, temozolomide or both. The rearrangement uses TRBV10-3 and TRBJ1-2; TRBD1 matches 10 bases. CDR3 nucleotide sequence: TGTGCCATCAGTGCCCCCGGGACAGGGGTAGACGGCTACACCTTC. Its translation: CAISAPGTGVDGYTF.